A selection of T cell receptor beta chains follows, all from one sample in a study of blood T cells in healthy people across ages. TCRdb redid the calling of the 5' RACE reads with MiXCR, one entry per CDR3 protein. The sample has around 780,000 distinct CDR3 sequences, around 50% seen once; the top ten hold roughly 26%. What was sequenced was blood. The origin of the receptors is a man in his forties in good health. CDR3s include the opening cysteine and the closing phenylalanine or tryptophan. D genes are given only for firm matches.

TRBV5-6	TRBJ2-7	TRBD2	CASSETSGRGYEQYF
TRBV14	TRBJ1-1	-	CASSQQLHTEAFF
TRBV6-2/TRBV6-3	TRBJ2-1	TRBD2	CASSYSGREREQFF
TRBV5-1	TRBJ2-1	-	CASSPDVLREQFF
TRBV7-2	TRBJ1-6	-	CASSSGISSYNSPLHF
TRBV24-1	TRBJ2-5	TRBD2	CATSDGLAGVGETQYF
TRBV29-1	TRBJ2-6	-	CSVGQVSGANVLTF
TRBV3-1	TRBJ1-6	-	CASSDFGTTSPLHF
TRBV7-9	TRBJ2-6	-	CASSLVGGNSGANVLTF
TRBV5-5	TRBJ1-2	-	CASSFGGTYGYTF
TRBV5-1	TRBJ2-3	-	CASSPHGPDTQYF
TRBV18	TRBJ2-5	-	CASSPEGQVTQYF
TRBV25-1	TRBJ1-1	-	CASSRGGYSTEAFF
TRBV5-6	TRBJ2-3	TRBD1	CASSLGQGKKDTQYF
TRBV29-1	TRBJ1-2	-	CSVEETLNYGYTF
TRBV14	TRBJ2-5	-	CASSQDSVQETQYF
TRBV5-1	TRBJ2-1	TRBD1	CASSLEDRGLEQFF
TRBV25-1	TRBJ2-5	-	CASSEPKTRGYLQETQYF
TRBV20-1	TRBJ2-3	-	CSARRPASTDTQYF
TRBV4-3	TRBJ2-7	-	CASSQDLDREQYF
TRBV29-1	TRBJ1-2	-	CSVGSGFGGYTF
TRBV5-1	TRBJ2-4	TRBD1	CASSPTGDRNIQYF
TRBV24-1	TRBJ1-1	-	CATSQGTSGTEAFF
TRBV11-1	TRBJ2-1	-	CASSLSQNNEQFF
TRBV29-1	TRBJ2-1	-	CSLKGYNEQFF
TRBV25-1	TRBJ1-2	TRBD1	CASSEIQGYGYTF
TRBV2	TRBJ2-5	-	CASSVGGQIQETQYF
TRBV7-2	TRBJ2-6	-	CASSPRRGGANVLTF
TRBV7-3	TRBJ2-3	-	CASGNLSTDTQYF
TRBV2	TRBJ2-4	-	CASGEAKNIQYF
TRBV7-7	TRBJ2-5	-	CASSSSRGGRETQYF
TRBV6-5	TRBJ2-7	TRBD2	CASSYSAREPGHEQYF
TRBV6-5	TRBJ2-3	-	CASSYLGGRTQYF
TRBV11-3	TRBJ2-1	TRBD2	CASTQLAGGPHNEQFF
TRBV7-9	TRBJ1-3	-	CASSLIGGRGAGNTIYF
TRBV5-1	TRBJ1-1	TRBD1	CASSLEGQKNTEAFF
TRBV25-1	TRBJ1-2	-	CASRAHNYGYTF
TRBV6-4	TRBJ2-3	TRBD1	CATKMTGGSTDTQYF
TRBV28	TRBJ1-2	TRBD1	CASSGTGVPGGYTF
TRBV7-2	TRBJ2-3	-	CASSLRRQGSDTQYF
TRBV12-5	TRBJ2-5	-	CASGGASETQYF
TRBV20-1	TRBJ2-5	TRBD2	CSARLSGARKIREQYF
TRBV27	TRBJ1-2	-	CASSQQGINYGYTF
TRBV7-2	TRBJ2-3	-	CASSLARTKRTDTQYF
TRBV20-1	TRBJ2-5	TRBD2	CSAAETSGGKETQYF
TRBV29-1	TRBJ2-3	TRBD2	CSVEDRLMVAGKSTDTQYF